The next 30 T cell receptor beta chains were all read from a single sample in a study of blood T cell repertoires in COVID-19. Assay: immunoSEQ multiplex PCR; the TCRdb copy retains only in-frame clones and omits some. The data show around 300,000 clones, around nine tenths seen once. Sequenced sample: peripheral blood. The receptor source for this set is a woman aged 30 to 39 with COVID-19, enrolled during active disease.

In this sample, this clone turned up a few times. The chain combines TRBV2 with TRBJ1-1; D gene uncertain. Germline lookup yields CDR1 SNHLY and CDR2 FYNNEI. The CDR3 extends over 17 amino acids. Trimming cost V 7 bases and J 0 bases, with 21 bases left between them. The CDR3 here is CASTRGWLRNMNTEAFF. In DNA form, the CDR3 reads TGTGCCAGCACCAGAGGGTGGCTCCGGAACATGAACACTGAAGCTTTCTTT.

The CDR3 loop reads CASSTTGIGYTF. The CDR3 coding sequence is TGTGCCAGCAGTACCACAGGGATCGGCTACACCTTC. The chain recombines TRBV6-2 or TRBV6-3 with TRBJ1-2, with D possibly being TRBD1 (6 bases). Trimming pared 5 bases from V and 8 bases from J, leaving 12 bases between. The germline V gene has CDR1 MNHEY and CDR2 SVGEGT. This CDR3 contains 12 residues.

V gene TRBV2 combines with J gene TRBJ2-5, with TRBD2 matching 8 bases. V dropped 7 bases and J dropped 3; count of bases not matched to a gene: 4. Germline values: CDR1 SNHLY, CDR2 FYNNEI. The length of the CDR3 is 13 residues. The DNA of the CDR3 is TGTGCCAGCACCGGGACTAGGGAAGAGACCCAGTACTTC. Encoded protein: CASTGTREETQYF.

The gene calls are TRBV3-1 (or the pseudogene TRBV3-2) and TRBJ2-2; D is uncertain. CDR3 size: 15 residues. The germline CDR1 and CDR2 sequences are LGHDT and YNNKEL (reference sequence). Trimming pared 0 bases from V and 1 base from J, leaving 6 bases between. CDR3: CASSQDSVNTGELFF. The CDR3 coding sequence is TGTGCCAGCAGCCAAGATTCGGTGAACACCGGGGAGCTGTTTTTT.

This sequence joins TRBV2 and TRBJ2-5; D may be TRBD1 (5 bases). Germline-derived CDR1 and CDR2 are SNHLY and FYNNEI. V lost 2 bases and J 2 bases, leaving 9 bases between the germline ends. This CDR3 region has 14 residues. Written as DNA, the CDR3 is TGTGCCAGCAGTGAAACGACAGTTCAAGAGACCCAGTACTTC. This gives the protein CASSETTVQETQYF.

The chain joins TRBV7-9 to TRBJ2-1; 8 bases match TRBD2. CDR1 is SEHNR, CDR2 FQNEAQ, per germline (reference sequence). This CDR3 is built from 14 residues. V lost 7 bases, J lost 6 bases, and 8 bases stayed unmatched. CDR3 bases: TGTGCCAGCAAAAAGCGGGAGTTGGGCAATGAGCAGTTCTTC. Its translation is CASKKRELGNEQFF.

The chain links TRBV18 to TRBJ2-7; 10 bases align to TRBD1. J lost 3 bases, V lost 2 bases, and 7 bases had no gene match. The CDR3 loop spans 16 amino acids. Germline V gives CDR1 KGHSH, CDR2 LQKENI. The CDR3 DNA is TGTGCCAGCTCACCAATCCCTGGACAGGGGGTCTACGAGCAGTACTTC. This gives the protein CASSPIPGQGVYEQYF.

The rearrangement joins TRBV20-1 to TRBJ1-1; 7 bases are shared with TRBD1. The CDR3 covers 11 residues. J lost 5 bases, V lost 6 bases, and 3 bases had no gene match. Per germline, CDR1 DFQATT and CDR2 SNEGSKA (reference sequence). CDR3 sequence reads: CSATGRTEAFF. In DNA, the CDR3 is TGCAGTGCGACAGGGAGGACTGAAGCTTTCTTT.

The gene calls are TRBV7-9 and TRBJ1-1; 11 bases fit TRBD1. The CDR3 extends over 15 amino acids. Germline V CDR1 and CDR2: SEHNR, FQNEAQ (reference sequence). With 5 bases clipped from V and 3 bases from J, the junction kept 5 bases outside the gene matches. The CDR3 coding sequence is TGTGCCAGCAGCCTCGGGACAGGGGGAGACACTGAAGCTTTCTTT. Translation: CASSLGTGGDTEAFF. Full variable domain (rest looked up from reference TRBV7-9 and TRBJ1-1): DTGVSQNPRHKITKRGQNVTFRCDPISEHNRLYWYRQTLGQGPEFLTYFQNEAQLEKSRLLSDRFSAERPKGSFSTLEIQRTEQGDSAMYLCASSLGTGGDTEAFFGQGTRLTVV.

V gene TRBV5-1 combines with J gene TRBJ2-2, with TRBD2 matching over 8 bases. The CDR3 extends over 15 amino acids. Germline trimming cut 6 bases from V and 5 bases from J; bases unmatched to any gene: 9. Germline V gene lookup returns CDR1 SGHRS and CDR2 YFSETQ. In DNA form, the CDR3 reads TGCGCCAGCACCTCCGGGACTAGGTCTACCGGGGAGCTGTTTTTT. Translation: CASTSGTRSTGELFF.

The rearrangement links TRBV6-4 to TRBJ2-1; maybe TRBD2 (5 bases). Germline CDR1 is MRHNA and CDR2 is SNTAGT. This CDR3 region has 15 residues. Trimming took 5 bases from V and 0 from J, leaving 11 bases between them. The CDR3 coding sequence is TGTGCCAGCAGTCGGGGAGAGCTCTCCTACAATGAGCAGTTCTTC. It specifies CASSRGELSYNEQFF.

CDR3 amino acids: CASSLYAGAFDEQYF. The CDR3 DNA is TGTGCCAGCAGCTTGTACGCAGGGGCTTTCGACGAGCAGTACTTC. The chain recombines TRBV5-5 with TRBJ2-7; TRBD1 is a possible D gene (6 bases). Trimming pared 1 base from V and 5 bases from J, leaving 16 bases between. Per germline, CDR1 SGHKS and CDR2 YYEKEE (reference sequence). This CDR3 is 15 amino acids long.

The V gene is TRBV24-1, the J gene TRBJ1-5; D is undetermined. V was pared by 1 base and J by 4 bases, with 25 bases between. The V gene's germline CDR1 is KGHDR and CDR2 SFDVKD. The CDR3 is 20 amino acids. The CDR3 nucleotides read TGTGCCACCAGTGATTTTCCACCCGGGAGGTCCCCCGAGGGAAATCAGCCCCAGCATTTT. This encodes CATSDFPPGRSPEGNQPQHF.

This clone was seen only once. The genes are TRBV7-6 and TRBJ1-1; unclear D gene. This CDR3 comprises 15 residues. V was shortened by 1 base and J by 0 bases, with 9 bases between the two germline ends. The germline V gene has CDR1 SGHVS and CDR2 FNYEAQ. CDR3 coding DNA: TGTGCCAGCAGCTTAGAGCTGATTATGAACACTGAAGCTTTCTTT. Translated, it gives CASSLELIMNTEAFF.

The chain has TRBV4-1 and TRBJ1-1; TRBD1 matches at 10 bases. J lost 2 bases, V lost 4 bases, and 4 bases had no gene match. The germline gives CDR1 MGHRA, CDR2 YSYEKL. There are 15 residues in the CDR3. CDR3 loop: CASSPDRGQNTEAFF. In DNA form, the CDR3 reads TGCGCCAGCAGCCCTGACAGGGGGCAAAACACTGAAGCTTTCTTT.

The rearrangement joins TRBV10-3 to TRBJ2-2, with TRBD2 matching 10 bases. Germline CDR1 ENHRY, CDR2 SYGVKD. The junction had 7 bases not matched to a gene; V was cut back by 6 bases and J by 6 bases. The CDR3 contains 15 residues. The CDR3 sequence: CAIRTGTSASGELFF. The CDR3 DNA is TGTGCCATCAGAACCGGGACTAGCGCATCCGGGGAGCTGTTTTTT.

CDR3 sequence: CSHWGLRRIICQPQHF. As DNA, the CDR3 is TGCAGCCATTGGGGCCTCCGAAGGATAATTTGTCAGCCCCAGCATTTT. This chain connects TRBV29-1 to TRBJ1-5; D perhaps matches TRBD1 (5 bases). This CDR3 is 16 amino acids long. Trimming took off 8 bases at V and 6 bases at J, with 26 bases between the two ends. Germline V CDR1 and CDR2: SQVTM, ANQGSEA.

This chain's CDR3 is CASSPATRQETQYF. CDR3 in DNA: TGTGCCAGCTCACCAGCAACTAGGCAAGAGACCCAGTACTTC. The chain has TRBV18 and TRBJ2-5; maybe TRBD2 (5 bases). There are 14 residues in the CDR3. With 2 bases removed from V and 2 bases from J, the gap between germline ends came to 9 bases. CDR1 is KGHSH, CDR2 LQKENI, per germline.

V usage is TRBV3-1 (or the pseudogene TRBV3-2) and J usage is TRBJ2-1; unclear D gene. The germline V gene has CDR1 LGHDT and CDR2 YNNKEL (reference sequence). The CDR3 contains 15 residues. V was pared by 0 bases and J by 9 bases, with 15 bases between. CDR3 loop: CASSQDPRQRSEQFF. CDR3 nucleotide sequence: TGTGCCAGCAGCCAAGATCCCCGGCAGCGTAGTGAGCAGTTCTTC.

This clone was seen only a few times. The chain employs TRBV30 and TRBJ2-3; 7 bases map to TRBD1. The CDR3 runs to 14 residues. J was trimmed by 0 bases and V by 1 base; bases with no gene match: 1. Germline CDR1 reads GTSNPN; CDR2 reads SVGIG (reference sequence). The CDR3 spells CAWSAGQSTDTQYF. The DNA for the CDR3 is TGTGCCTGGAGTGCGGGACAGAGCACAGATACGCAGTATTTT.

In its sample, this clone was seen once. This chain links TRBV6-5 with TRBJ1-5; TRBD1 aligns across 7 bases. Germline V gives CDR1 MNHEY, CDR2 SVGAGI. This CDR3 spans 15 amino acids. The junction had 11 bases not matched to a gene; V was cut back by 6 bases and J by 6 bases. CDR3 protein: CASSLQGKLGQPQHF. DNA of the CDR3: TGTGCCAGCAGCTTACAGGGGAAACTTGGTCAGCCCCAGCATTTT.

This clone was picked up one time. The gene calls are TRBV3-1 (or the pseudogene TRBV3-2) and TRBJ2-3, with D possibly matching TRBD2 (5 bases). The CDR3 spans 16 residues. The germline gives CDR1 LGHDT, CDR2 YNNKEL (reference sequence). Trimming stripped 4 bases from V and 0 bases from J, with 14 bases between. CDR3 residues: CASSLVGLGSTDTQYF. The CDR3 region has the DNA TGTGCCAGCAGCCTTGTTGGACTGGGTAGCACAGATACGCAGTATTTT.

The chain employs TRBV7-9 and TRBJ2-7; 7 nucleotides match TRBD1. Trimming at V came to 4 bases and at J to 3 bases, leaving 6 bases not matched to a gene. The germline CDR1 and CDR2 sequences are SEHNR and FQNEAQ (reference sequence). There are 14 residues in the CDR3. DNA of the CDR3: TGTGCCAGCAGCTGGACAGGAGGTTTCTACGAGCAGTACTTC. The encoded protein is CASSWTGGFYEQYF.

CDR3 amino acids: CASSQPGTGQNIQYF. CDR3 coding DNA: TGCGCCAGCAGCCAACCCGGGACTGGGCAAAACATTCAGTACTTC. The rearrangement joins TRBV4-3 to TRBJ2-4; possibly TRBD2 for D (6 bases). Deletions cut 2 bases from V and 5 bases from J, with 13 bases between. Germline values: CDR1 LGHNA, CDR2 YSLEER. This CDR3 contains 15 residues.

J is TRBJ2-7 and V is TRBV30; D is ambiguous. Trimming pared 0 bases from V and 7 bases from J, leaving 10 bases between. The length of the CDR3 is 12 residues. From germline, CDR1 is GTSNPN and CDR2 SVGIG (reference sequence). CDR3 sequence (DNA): TGTGCCTGGAGTGTGAGTCTCTTGGAGCAGTACTTC. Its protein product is CAWSVSLLEQYF.

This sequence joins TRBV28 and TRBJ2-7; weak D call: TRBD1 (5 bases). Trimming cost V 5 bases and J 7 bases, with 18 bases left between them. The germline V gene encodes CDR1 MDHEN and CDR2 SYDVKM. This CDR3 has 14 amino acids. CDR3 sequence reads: CASSPFGAAWEQYF. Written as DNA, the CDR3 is TGTGCCAGCAGTCCTTTTGGGGCGGCGTGGGAGCAGTACTTC. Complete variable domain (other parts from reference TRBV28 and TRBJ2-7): DVKVTQSSRYLVKRTGEKVFLECVQDMDHENMFWYRQDPGLGLRLIYFSYDVKMKEKGDIPEGYSVSREKKERFSLILESASTNQTSMYLCASSPFGAAWEQYFGPGTRLTVT.

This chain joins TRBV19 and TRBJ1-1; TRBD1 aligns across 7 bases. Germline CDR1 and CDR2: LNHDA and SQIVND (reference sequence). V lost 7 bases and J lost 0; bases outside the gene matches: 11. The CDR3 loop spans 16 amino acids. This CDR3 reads CASIARDSWVNTEAFF. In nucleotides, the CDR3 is TGTGCCAGTATAGCCCGGGACAGTTGGGTGAACACTGAAGCTTTCTTT.

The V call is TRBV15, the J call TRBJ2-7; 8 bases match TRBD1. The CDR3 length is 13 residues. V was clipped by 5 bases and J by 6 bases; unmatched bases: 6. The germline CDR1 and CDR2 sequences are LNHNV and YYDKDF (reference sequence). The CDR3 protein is CATSRDRFSEQYF. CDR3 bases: TGTGCCACCAGCCGGGACAGGTTCTCCGAGCAGTACTTC.

CDR3 nucleotide sequence: TGCGCCAGCAGCTCTTCCGGGATCATTTCCAATGAGCAGTTCTTC. Translation: CASSSSGIISNEQFF. This chain joins TRBV4-1 and TRBJ2-1; D perhaps matches TRBD2 (5 bases). With 5 bases removed from V and 6 bases from J, the gap between germline ends came to 17 bases. This CDR3 has 15 amino acids. Germline CDR1 is MGHRA and CDR2 is YSYEKL.

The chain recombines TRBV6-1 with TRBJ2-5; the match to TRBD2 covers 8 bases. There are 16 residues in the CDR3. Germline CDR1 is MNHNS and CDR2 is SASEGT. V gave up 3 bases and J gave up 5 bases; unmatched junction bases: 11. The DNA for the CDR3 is TGTGCCAGCAGTGAGTCCGGACTAGCTGTTTCTGAGACCCAGTACTTC. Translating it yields CASSESGLAVSETQYF.